The next 20 T cell receptor beta chains were all read from a single sample in a study of T cell repertoires in aging, cancer and after chemotherapy. The template was genomic DNA from peripheral blood, not RNA. Multiplex touch-down PCR with TRB-A/B primers amplified rearranged V-D-J TRB sequences. TCRdb redid the calling of the multiplex PCR reads with MiXCR, one entry per CDR3 protein. The sample has 15,000 to 20,000 distinct CDR3 sequences, 37% seen once. Sequencing used blood. These receptors originate from a human donor with a solid tumor.

The chain is built from TRBV7-6 and TRBJ2-5, with D maybe TRBD2 (8 bases). Germline V gene data show CDR1 as SGHVS and CDR2 as FNYEAQ. This CDR3 comprises 16 residues. V was pared by 5 bases and J by 2 bases, with 18 bases between. The CDR3 is CASSPIGGDRQETQYF. The DNA for the CDR3 is TGTGCCAGCAGCCCTATCGGGGGGGACAGACAAGAGACCCAGTACTTC.

This clonotype has more than one count but fewer than ten. The rearrangement joins TRBV27 to TRBJ1-2; a possible D gene is TRBD1 (6 bases). Looked up from germline, CDR1 is MNHEY and CDR2 is SMNVEV (reference sequence). V was trimmed by 6 bases and J by 7 bases, leaving 21 bases between them. The length of the CDR3 is 15 residues. The CDR3 coding sequence is TGTGCCAGCAGCTCCCACATTTGGGGGCGGACTGGCTACACCTTC. It translates to CASSSHIWGRTGYTF.

V gene TRBV6-1 combines with J gene TRBJ1-3; TRBD1 is a possible D gene (5 bases). This CDR3 spans 15 amino acids. CDR1 is MNHNS, CDR2 SASEGT, per germline. V lost 7 bases and J 2 bases, leaving 15 bases between the germline ends. CDR3 in amino acids: CASTFFWGAGNTIYF. The DNA of the CDR3 is TGTGCCAGCACCTTCTTTTGGGGGGCTGGAAACACCATATATTTT.

As concerns this clonotype: This sequence may be a read error, since a much larger clone differs from it by one base. The chain has TRBV29-1 and TRBJ2-3, with 9 bases matching TRBD2. The CDR3 spans 16 residues. Germline assignment: CDR1 SQVTM and CDR2 ANQGSEA. With 8 bases clipped from V and 1 base from J, the junction kept 13 bases outside the gene matches. This chain's CDR3 is CSSRAGWTSGTDTQYF. The CDR3 nucleotides are TGCAGCTCTCGAGCGGGTTGGACTAGCGGCACAGATACGCAGTATTTT.

This clonotype is medium-sized (0.01 to 0.1%). This chain links TRBV11-1 with TRBJ2-1; D not certain. The germline CDR1 and CDR2 sequences are SGHAT and FQDESV (reference sequence). V dropped 1 base and J dropped 3 bases, with 16 bases sitting between them. CDR3 size: 17 residues. CDR3 bases: TGTGCCAGCAGCTTAGAGAAGGCCCCCCGCGGCTACAATGAGCAGTTCTTC. Translated: CASSLEKAPRGYNEQFF.

The CDR3: CAWSVLGTVSNQPQHF. Here the CDR3 DNA reads TGTGCCTGGAGTGTACTTGGGACAGTTAGCAATCAGCCCCAGCATTTT. The rearrangement uses TRBV30 and TRBJ1-5, with 7 bases that match TRBD1. The CDR3 covers 16 residues. Germline-derived CDR1 and CDR2 are GTSNPN and SVGIG (reference sequence). The V gene end was trimmed by 0 bases and the J gene end by 0 bases; junction bases not matched to a gene: 5.

This chain uses TRBV27 with TRBJ2-5; D unclear. Deletions cut 3 bases from V and 3 bases from J, with 14 bases between. CDR1 is MNHEY, CDR2 SMNVEV, per germline (reference sequence). The CDR3 contains 15 residues. CDR3 DNA: TGTGCCAGCAGTTTTTCGACAACAACGAAAGAGACCCAGTACTTC. This gives the protein CASSFSTTTKETQYF.

The chain is built from TRBV20-1 and TRBJ2-1, with D uncertain. Germline assignment: CDR1 DFQATT and CDR2 SNEGSKA (reference sequence). The CDR3 extends over 14 amino acids. V lost 0 bases and J lost 6, with 12 bases in between. CDR3 in DNA: TGCAGTGCTAGAGATCGGACGGCCGTCAATGAGCAGTTCTTC. Translated, it gives CSARDRTAVNEQFF.

A few counts support this clonotype. The V and J genes are TRBV10-3 and TRBJ1-6, with D possibly being TRBD1 (5 bases). The CDR3 has 15 residues. The germline gives CDR1 ENHRY, CDR2 SYGVKD. V was pared by 3 bases and J by 9 bases, with 15 bases between. CDR3 sequence reads: CAISESIAGVSPLHF. CDR3 sequence (DNA): TGTGCCATCAGTGAATCCATTGCGGGGGTTTCACCCCTCCACTTT.

This clonotype showed up just a few times. CDR3 sequence (DNA): TGCAGCGTTGCGGACGGTCTTCCCTACGAGCAGTACTTC. Protein sequence: CSVADGLPYEQYF. The chain combines TRBV29-1 with TRBJ2-7; D is unresolved. This CDR3 is built from 13 residues. The V and J ends lost 4 bases and 2 bases respectively, with 12 bases between them. Germline V gene data show CDR1 as SQVTM and CDR2 as ANQGSEA.

This clonotype is termed medium-sized. The chain carries TRBV29-1 and TRBJ1-4, with D unclear. The germline gives CDR1 SQVTM, CDR2 ANQGSEA. The CDR3 loop spans 16 amino acids. Trimming left V 6 bases short and J 1 base short, with 18 bases between. CDR3 DNA sequence: TGCAGCGTCCCCAGGCTCTACAGAGAAACTAATGAAAAACTGTTTTTT. It specifies CSVPRLYRETNEKLFF.

Sample share makes this clonotype medium-sized (0.01 to 0.1%). The chain recombines TRBV11-1 with TRBJ2-3; 8 bases match TRBD2. J lost 2 bases, V lost 5 bases, and 9 bases had no gene match. The CDR3 runs 16 residues. Germline V gene lookup returns CDR1 SGHAT and CDR2 FQDESV (reference sequence). The CDR3 reads CASSPLAASDTDTQYF. In DNA, the CDR3 is TGTGCCAGCAGCCCACTAGCGGCATCAGACACAGATACGCAGTATTTT.

This clonotype rates as medium-sized. The CDR3 reads CSVELTPRSEAFF. CDR3 sequence (DNA): TGCAGCGTTGAGTTAACTCCTAGGTCTGAAGCTTTCTTT. This chain connects TRBV29-1 to TRBJ1-1; no firm D call. Per the germline V gene, CDR1 is SQVTM and CDR2 is ANQGSEA. The CDR3 is 13 residues long. With 3 bases removed from V and 6 bases from J, the gap between germline ends came to 14 bases.

The chain uses TRBV5-1 and TRBJ2-5; D is uncertain. Germline V lookup: CDR1 SGHRS, CDR2 YFSETQ. V lost 0 bases to trimming and J lost 3 bases, with 9 bases between them. This CDR3 region has 14 residues. This chain's CDR3 is CASSLGYAKETQYF. The CDR3 nucleotides are TGCGCCAGCAGCTTGGGGTACGCGAAAGAGACCCAGTACTTC.

The chain has TRBV5-4 and TRBJ2-3, with D maybe TRBD2 (6 bases). Trimming took 5 bases from V and 0 from J, leaving 10 bases between them. Germline V gives CDR1 SGHNT, CDR2 YYREEE (reference sequence). The CDR3 is 14 residues long. The CDR3 here is CASSLRGSTDTQYF. Here the CDR3 DNA reads TGTGCCAGCAGTCTTCGGGGGAGCACAGATACGCAGTATTTT.

The chain combines TRBV6-1 with TRBJ2-7; TRBD2 matches at 10 bases. V shed 1 base, J shed 4 bases, and the junction held 1 base outside the gene matches. CDR3 length equals 14 residues. Germline V gene data show CDR1 as MNHNS and CDR2 as SASEGT. The CDR3 DNA reads as TGTGCCAGCAGTGAAGGACTAGCGGGTTACGAGCAGTACTTC. Protein: CASSEGLAGYEQYF.

The genes are TRBV6-2 or TRBV6-3 and TRBJ2-5, with 9 bases aligning to TRBD2. Germline V gene sequence: CDR1 MNHEY, CDR2 SVGEGT. V dropped 5 bases and J dropped 2; count of bases not matched to a gene: 12. The CDR3 extends over 17 amino acids. The CDR3 region has the DNA TGTGCCAGCAGTAGCCCCGCGGCTAGCGGGAAACAAGAGACCCAGTACTTC. Encoded protein: CASSSPAASGKQETQYF.

This clonotype was recorded a few times. The chain combines TRBV6-5 with TRBJ1-2, with 7 bases fitting TRBD1. V was clipped by 2 bases and J by 2 bases; unmatched bases: 5. Looked up from germline, CDR1 is MNHEY and CDR2 is SVGAGI. The CDR3 runs to 15 residues. CDR3: CASSYGRGGNYGYTF. CDR3 nucleotide sequence: TGTGCCAGCAGTTACGGGAGAGGGGGCAACTATGGCTACACCTTC.

The chain has TRBV6-2 or TRBV6-3 and TRBJ2-3; tentative D call: TRBD2 (5 bases). Germline lookup yields CDR1 MNHEY and CDR2 SVGEGT. The CDR3 totals 14 residues. The V end was cut by 6 bases, the J end by 6 bases, with 16 bases between. In DNA form, the CDR3 reads TGTGCCAGCAGGCCAGCGGTTCTGGCGGATACGCAGTATTTT. The encoded protein is CASRPAVLADTQYF.

This chain links TRBV6-1 with TRBJ2-5, with TRBD2 identical over 7 bases. CDR1 is MNHNS, CDR2 SASEGT, per germline. There are 18 residues in the CDR3. The J segment lost 7 bases and the V segment lost 5 bases, leaving 22 bases of the junction unmatched. CDR3 coding DNA: TGTGCCAGCAGTCCAATTAAGGAGTGGGAGGGCCTTGTAGGGACCCAGTACTTC. It codes for CASSPIKEWEGLVGTQYF.